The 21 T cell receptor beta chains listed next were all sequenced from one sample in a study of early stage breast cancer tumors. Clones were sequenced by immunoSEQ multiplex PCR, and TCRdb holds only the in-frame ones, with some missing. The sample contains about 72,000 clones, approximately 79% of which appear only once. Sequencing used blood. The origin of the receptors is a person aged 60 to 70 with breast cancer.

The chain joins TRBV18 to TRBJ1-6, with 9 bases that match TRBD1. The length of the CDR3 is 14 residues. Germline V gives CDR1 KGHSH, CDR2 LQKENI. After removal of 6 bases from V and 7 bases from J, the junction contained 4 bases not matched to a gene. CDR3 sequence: CASSEGTGNSPLHF. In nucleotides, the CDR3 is TGTGCCAGCTCGGAAGGGACAGGGAATTCACCCCTCCACTTT.

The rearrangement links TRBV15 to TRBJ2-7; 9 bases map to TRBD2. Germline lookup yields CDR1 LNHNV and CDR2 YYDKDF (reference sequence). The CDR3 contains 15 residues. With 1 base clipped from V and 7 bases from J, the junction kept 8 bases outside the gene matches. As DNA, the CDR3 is TGTGCCACCAGCAGAGCTCTAGCGGGGCTACGAGAGCAGTACTTC. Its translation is CATSRALAGLREQYF.

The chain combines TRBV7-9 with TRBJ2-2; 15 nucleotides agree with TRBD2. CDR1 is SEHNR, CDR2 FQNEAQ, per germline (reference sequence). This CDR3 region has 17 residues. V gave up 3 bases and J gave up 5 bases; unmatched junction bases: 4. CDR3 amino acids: CASSLGLAGGGTGELFF. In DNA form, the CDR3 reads TGTGCCAGCAGCTTGGGACTAGCGGGAGGAGGGACCGGGGAGCTGTTTTTT.

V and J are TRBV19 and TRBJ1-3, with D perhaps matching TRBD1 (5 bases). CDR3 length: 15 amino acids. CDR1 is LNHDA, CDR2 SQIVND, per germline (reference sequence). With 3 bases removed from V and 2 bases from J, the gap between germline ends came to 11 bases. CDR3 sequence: CASSIGDATGNTIYF. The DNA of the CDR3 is TGTGCCAGTAGTATCGGGGACGCGACTGGAAACACCATATATTTT. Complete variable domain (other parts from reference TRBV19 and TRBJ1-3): DGGITQSPKYLFRKEGQNVTLSCEQNLNHDAMYWYRQDPGQGLRLIYYSQIVNDFQKGDIAEGYSVSREKKESFPLTVTSAQKNPTAFYLCASSIGDATGNTIYFGEGSWLTVV.

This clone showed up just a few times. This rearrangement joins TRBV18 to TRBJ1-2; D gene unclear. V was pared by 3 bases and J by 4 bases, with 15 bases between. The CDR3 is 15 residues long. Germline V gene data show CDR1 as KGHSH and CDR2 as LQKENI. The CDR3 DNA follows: TGTGCCAGCTCACCGGATAGTGACGGTGGCTATGGCTACACCTTC. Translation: CASSPDSDGGYGYTF.

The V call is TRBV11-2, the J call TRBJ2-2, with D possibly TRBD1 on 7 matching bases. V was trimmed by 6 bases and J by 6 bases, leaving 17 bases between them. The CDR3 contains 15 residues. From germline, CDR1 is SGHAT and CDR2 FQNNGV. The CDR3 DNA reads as TGTGCCAGCAGTCACCGGGCCAGGGGGGCCGGGGAGCTGTTTTTT. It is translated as CASSHRARGAGELFF.

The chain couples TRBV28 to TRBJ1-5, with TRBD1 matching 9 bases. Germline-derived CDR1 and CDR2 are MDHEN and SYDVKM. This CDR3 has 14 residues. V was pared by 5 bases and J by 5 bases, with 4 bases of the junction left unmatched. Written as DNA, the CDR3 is TGTGCCAGCAGTCATCGACAGGGGGATCAGCCCCAGCATTTT. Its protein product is CASSHRQGDQPQHF.

The CDR3 protein is CASSVEEGFYGYTF. The CDR3 DNA reads as TGTGCCAGCAGCGTAGAAGAGGGTTTCTATGGCTACACCTTC. The chain links TRBV9 to TRBJ1-2, with unresolved D. CDR3 length: 14 amino acids. V lost 0 bases and J lost 4, with 10 bases in between. Germline loops: CDR1 SGDLS, CDR2 YYNGEE.

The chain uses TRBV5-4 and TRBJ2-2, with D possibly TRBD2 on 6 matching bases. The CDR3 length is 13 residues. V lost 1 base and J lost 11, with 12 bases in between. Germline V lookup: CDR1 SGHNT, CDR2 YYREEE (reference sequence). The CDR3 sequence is CASSLITGDELFF. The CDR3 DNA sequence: TGTGCCAGCAGCTTGATTACGGGGGACGAGCTGTTTTTT.

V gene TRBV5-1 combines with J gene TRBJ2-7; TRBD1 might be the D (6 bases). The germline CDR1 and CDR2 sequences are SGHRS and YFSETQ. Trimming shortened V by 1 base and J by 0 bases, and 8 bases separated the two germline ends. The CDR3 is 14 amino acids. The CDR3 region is CASSLTGSSYEQYF. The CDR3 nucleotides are TGCGCCAGCAGCTTGACAGGGAGCTCCTACGAGCAGTACTTC.

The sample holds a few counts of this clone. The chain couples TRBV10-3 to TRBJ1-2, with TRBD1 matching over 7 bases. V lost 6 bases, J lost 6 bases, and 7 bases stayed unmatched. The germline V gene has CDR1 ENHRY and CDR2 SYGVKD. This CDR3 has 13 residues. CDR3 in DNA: TGTGCCATCAGCCCGACAGGGAGGAATGGCTACACCTTC. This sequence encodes CAISPTGRNGYTF.

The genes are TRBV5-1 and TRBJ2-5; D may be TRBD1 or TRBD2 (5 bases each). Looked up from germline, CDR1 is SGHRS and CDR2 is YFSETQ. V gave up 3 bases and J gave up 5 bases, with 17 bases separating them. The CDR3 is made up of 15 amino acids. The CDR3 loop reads CASSSTGTRVETQYF. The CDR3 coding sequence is TGCGCCAGCAGCTCAACGGGGACCCGGGTGGAGACCCAGTACTTC. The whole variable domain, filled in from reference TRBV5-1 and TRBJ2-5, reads KAGVTQTPRYLIKTRGQQVTLSCSPISGHRSVSWYQQTPGQGLQFLFEYFSETQRNKGNFPGRFSGRQFSNSRSEMNVSTLELGDSALYLCASSSTGTRVETQYFGPGTRLLVL.

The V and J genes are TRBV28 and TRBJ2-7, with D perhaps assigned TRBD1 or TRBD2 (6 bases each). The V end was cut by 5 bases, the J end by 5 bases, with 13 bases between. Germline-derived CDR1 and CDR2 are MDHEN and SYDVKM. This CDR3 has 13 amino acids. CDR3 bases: TGTGCCAGCAGTCATGGGGGGCTTGACGAGCAGTACTTC. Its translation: CASSHGGLDEQYF.

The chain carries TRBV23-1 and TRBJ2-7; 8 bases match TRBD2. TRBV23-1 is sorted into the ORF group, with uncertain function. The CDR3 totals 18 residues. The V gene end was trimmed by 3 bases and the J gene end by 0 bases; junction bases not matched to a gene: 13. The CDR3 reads CASSQALSSGVSSYEQYF. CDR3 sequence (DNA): TGCGCCAGCAGTCAGGCACTGAGTAGCGGGGTTAGCTCCTACGAGCAGTACTTC.

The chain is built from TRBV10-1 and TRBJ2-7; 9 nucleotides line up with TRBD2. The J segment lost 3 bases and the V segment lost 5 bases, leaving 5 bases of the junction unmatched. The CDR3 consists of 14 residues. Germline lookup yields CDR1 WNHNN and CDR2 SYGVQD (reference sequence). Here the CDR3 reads CASSRPSGNYEQYF. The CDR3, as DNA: TGCGCCAGCAGTCGGCCTAGCGGGAACTACGAGCAGTACTTC.

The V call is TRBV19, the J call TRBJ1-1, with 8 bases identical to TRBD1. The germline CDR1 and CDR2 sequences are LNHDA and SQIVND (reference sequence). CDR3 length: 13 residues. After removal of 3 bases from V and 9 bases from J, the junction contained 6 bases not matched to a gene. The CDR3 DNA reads TGTGCCAGTAGTATCTCGGGACAGGCTAAAGCTTTCTTT. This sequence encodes CASSISGQAKAFF.

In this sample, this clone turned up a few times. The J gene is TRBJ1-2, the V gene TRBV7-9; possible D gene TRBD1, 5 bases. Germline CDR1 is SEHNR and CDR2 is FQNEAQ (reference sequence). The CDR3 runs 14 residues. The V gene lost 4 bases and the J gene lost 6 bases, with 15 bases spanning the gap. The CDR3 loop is CASSSRRRGNGYTF. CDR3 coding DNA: TGTGCCAGCAGCTCCCGCCGTCGGGGCAATGGCTACACCTTC.

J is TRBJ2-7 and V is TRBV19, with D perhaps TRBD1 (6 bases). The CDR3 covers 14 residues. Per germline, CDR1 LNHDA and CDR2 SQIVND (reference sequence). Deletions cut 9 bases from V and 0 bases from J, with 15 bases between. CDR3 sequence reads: CASSGVSGSYEQYF. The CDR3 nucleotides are TGTGCCAGCTCAGGGGTTTCAGGCTCCTACGAGCAGTACTTC.

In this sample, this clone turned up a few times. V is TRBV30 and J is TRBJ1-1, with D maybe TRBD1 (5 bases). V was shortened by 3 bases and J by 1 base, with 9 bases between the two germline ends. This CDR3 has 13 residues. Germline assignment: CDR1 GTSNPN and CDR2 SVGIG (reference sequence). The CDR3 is CAWRIGQNTEAFF. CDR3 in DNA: TGTGCCTGGAGAATCGGACAGAACACTGAAGCTTTCTTT. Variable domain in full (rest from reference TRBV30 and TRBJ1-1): SQTIHQWPATLVQPVGSPLSLECTVEGTSNPNLYWYRQAAGRGLQLLFYSVGIGQISSEVPQNLSASRPQDRQFILSSKKLLLSDSGFYLCAWRIGQNTEAFFGQGTRLTVV.

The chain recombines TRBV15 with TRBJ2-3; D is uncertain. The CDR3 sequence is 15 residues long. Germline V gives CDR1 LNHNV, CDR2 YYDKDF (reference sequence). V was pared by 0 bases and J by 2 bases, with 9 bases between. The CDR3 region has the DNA TGTGCCACCAGCAGAGATCTGGTCTCCACAGATACGCAGTATTTT. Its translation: CATSRDLVSTDTQYF.

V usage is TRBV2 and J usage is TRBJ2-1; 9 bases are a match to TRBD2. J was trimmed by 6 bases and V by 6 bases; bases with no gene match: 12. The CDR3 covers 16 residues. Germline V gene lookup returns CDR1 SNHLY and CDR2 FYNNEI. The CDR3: CASSTSAGGGLNEQFF. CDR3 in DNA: TGTGCCAGCAGCACATCAGCGGGGGGTGGGCTCAATGAGCAGTTCTTC.